This T cell receptor beta chain was sequenced in a study of CD8 T cells in ankylosing spondylitis. Broader study findings: CD8+ by phenotype, disease-linked clones were relatively rare in peripheral blood. Blood of patients with ankylosing spondylitis appeared to be characterized by a TCR beta motif of fewer than 10 highly homologous variants. A subset of motif variants has previously been described in the synovial fluid and blood of reactive arthritis.

This clonotype was seen a few times. What it recognizes is unknown. Germline CDR1 is SEHNR and CDR2 is FQNEAQ (reference sequence). The CDR3 length is 15 residues. V was clipped by 4 bases and J by 2 bases, with 14 bases between them. TCRdb recomputed calls from the 5' RACE reads with MiXCR, one row per CDR3 protein. In the table there are approximately 540,000 distinct CDR3 sequences, approximately 11% of which are singletons. This clonotype was sampled from a male donor with ankylosing spondylitis. This chain connects TRBV7-9 to TRBJ2-5, with D perhaps matching TRBD2 (6 bases). The material sequenced was blood, either unsorted or a sorted T cell fraction (not recorded which). CDR3 loop: CASSSASVTQETQYF. CDR3 DNA sequence: TGTGCCAGCAGCTCCGCTAGCGTCACACAAGAGACCCAGTACTTC.